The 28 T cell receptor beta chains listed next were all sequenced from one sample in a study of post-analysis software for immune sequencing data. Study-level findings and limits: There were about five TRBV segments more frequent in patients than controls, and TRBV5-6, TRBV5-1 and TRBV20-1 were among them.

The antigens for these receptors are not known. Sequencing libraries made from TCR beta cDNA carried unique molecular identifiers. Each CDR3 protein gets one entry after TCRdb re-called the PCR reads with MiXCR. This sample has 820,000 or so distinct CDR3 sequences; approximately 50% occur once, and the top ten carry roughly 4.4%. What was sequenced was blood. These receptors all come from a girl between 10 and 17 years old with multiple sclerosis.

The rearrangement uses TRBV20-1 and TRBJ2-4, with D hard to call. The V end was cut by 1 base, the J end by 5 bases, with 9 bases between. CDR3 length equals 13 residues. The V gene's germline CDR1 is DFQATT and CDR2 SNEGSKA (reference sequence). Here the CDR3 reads CSARGTRQNIQYF. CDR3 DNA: TGCAGTGCTAGAGGGACCCGTCAAAACATTCAGTACTTC.

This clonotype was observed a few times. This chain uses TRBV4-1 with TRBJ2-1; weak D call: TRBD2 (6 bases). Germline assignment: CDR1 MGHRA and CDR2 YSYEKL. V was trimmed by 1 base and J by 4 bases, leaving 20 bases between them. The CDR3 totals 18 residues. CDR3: CASSQGGGARGGYNEQFF. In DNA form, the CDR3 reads TGCGCCAGCAGCCAAGGTGGCGGGGCGCGGGGTGGATACAATGAGCAGTTCTTC.

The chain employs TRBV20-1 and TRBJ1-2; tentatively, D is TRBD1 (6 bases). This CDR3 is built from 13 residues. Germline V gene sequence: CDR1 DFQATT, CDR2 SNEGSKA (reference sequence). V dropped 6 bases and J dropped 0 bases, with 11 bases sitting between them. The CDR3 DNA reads TGCAGTGCATCGACAGGTTCTAACTATGGCTACACCTTC. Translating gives CSASTGSNYGYTF.

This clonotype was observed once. The DNA of the CDR3 is TGCGCCAGCAGCTTGGCCTTGCTCTCTGGGGCCAACGTCCTGACTTTC. Its translation is CASSLALLSGANVLTF. The chain links TRBV5-1 to TRBJ2-6; D is ambiguous. Between the trimmed V and J ends, which lost 0 bases and 0 bases, there was a span of 7 bases. Per germline, CDR1 SGHRS and CDR2 YFSETQ. The length of the CDR3 is 16 residues.

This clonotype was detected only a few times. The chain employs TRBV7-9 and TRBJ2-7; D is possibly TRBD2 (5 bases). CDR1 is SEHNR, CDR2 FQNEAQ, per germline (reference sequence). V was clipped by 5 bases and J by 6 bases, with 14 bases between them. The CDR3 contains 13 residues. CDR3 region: CASSPKERAEQYF. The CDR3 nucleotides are TGTGCCAGCAGCCCCAAAGAGAGGGCCGAGCAGTACTTC.

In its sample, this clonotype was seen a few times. CDR3 loop: CASSLATGSEWPQHF. The DNA for the CDR3 is TGCGCCAGCAGCCTCGCGACAGGCTCGGAATGGCCCCAGCATTTT. The V gene is TRBV5-1, the J gene TRBJ1-5; perhaps TRBD1 as D (6 bases). The CDR3 extends over 15 amino acids. CDR1 SGHRS and CDR2 YFSETQ come from the germline V gene. V was pared by 4 bases and J by 9 bases, with 20 bases between.

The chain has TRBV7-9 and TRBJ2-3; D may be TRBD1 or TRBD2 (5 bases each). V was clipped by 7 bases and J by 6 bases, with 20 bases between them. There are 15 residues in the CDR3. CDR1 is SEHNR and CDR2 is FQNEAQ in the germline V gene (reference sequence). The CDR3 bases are TGTGCCAGCACCCCGTCGGGGACGGCCCCCGATACGCAGTATTTT. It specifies CASTPSGTAPDTQYF.

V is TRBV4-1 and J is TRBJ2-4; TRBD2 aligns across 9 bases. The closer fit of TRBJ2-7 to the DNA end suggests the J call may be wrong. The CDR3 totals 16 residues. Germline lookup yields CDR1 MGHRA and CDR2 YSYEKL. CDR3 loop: CASSQDTASGTYEQYF. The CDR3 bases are TGCGCCAGCAGCCAAGATACGGCTAGCGGGACTTACGAGCAGTACTTC.

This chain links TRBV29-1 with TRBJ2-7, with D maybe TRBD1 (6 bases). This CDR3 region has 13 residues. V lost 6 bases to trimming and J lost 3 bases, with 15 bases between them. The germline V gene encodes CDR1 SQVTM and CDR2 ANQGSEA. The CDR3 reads CSVAWTVGYEQYF. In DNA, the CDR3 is TGCAGCGTCGCCTGGACAGTGGGCTACGAGCAGTACTTC.

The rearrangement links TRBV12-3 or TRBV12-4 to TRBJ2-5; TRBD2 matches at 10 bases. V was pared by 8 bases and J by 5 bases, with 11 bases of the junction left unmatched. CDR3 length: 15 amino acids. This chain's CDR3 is CASSVRAGGPETQYF. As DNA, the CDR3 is TGTGCCAGCTCAGTTCGAGCGGGGGGGCCGGAGACCCAGTACTTC.

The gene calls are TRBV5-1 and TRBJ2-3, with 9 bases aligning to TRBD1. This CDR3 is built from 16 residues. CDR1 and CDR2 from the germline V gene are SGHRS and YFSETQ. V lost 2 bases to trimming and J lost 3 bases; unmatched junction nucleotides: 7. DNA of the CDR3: TGCGCCAGCAGCTTCTTCGGGACAGGGTCAACAGATACGCAGTATTTT. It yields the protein CASSFFGTGSTDTQYF.

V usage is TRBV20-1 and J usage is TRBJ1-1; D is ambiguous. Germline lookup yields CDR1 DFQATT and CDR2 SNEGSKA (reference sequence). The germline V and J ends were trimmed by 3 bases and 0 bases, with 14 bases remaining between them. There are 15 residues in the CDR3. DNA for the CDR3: TGCAGTGCTAGGTCCAGGCGAAGCATGAACACTGAAGCTTTCTTT. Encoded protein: CSARSRRSMNTEAFF.

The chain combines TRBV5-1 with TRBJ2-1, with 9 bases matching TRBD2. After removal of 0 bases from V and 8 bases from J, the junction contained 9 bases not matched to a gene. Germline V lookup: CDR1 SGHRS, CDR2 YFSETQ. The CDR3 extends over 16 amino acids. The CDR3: CASSLVASGTRDEQFF. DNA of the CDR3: TGCGCCAGCAGCTTGGTCGCTAGCGGGACGAGGGATGAGCAGTTCTTC. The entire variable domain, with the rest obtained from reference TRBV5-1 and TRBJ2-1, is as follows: KAGVTQTPRYLIKTRGQQVTLSCSPISGHRSVSWYQQTPGQGLQFLFEYFSETQRNKGNFPGRFSGRQFSNSRSEMNVSTLELGDSALYLCASSLVASGTRDEQFFGPGTRLTVL.

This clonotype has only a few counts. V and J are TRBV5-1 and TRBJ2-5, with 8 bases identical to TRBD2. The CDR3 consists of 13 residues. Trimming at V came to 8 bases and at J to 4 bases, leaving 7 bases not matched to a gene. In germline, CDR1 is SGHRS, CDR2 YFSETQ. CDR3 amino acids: CASSGTSLETQYF. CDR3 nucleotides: TGCGCCAGTAGCGGGACTAGTCTAGAGACCCAGTACTTC.

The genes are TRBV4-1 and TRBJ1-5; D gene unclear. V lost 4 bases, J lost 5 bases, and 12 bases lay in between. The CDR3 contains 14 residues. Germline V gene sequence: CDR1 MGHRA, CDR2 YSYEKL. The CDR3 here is CASSPRELDQPQHF. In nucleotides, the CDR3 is TGCGCCAGCAGCCCCCGTGAGTTGGATCAGCCCCAGCATTTT.

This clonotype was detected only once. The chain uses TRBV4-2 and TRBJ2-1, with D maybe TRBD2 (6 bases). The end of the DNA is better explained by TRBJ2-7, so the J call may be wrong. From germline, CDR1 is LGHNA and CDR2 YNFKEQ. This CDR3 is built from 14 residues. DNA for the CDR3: TGTGCCAGCAGTCCTACGGAGGGCTACAATGAGCAGTACTTC. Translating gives CASSPTEGYNEQYF.

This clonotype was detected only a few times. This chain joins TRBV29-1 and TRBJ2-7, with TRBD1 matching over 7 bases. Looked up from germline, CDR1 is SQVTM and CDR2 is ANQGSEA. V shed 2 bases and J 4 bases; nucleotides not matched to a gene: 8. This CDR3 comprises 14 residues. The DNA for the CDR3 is TGCAGCGTTGAAACGGAAGCACAGGGGTACGAGCAGTACTTC. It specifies CSVETEAQGYEQYF.

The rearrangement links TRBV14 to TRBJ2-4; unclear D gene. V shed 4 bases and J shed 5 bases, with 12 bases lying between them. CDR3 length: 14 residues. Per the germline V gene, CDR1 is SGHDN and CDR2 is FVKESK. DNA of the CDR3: TGTGCCAGCAGCCTCGAGTACTTCGAAAACATTCAGTACTTC. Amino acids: CASSLEYFENIQYF.

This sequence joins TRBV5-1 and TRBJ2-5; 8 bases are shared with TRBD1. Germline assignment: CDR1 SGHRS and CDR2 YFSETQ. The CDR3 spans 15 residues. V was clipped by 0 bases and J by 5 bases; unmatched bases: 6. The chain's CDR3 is CASSLVPGGVETQYF. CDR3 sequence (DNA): TGCGCCAGCAGCTTGGTCCCAGGGGGCGTTGAGACCCAGTACTTC. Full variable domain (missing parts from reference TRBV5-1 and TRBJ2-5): KAGVTQTPRYLIKTRGQQVTLSCSPISGHRSVSWYQQTPGQGLQFLFEYFSETQRNKGNFPGRFSGRQFSNSRSEMNVSTLELGDSALYLCASSLVPGGVETQYFGPGTRLLVL.

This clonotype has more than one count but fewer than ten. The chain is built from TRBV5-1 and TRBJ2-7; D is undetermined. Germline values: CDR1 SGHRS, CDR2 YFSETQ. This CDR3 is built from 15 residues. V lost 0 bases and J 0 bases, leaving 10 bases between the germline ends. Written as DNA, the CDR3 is TGCGCCAGCAGCTTGGCGGCGTCGAGCTCCTACGAGCAGTACTTC. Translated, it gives CASSLAASSSYEQYF.

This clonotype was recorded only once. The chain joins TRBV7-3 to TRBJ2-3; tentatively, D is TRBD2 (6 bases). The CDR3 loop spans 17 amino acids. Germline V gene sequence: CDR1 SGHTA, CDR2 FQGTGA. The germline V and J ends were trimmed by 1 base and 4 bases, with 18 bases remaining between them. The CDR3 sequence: CASSLRHGSFGSDTQYF. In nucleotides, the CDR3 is TGTGCCAGCAGCTTAAGACACGGGAGCTTTGGTTCAGATACGCAGTATTTT. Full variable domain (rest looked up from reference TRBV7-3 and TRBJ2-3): GAGVSQTPSNKVTEKGKYVELRCDPISGHTALYWYRQSLGQGPEFLIYFQGTGAADDSGLPNDRFFAVRPEGSVSTLKIQRTERGDSAVYLCASSLRHGSFGSDTQYFGPGTRLTVL.

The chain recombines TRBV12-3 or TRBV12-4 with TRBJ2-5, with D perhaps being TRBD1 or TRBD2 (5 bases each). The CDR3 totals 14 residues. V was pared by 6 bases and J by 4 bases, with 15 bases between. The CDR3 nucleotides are TGTGCCAGCAGGACCGGCCTTGGGGGAGAGACCCAGTACTTC. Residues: CASRTGLGGETQYF.

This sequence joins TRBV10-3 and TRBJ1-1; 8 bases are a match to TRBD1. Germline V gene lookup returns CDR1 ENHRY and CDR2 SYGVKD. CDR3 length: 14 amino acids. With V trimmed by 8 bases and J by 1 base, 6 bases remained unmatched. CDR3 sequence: CAISGQAKNTEAFF. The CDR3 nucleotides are TGTGCCATCTCGGGACAGGCCAAGAACACTGAAGCTTTCTTT.

The DNA of the CDR3 is TGCGCCAGCAGCTTGGAAGGGACAGGTAGCTCCTACGAGCAGTACTTC. Encoded protein: CASSLEGTGSSYEQYF. The chain combines TRBV5-1 with TRBJ2-7; 8 bases match TRBD1. From germline, CDR1 is SGHRS and CDR2 YFSETQ. CDR3 length equals 16 residues. The J segment lost 0 bases and the V segment lost 0 bases, leaving 5 bases of the junction unmatched.

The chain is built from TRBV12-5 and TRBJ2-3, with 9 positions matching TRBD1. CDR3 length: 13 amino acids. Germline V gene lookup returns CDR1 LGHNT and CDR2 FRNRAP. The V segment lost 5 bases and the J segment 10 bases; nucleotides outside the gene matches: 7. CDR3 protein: CASGVGQGYSQYF. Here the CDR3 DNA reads TGTGCTAGTGGTGTGGGACAGGGCTATTCGCAGTATTTT.

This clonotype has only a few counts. CDR3 sequence reads: CSADSGSLTDTQYF. The CDR3 DNA is TGCAGCGCAGATAGCGGGAGTCTGACAGATACGCAGTATTTT. This rearrangement joins TRBV29-1 to TRBJ2-3; 9 nucleotides align to TRBD2. Germline values: CDR1 SQVTM, CDR2 ANQGSEA. The CDR3 extends over 14 amino acids. V was pared by 7 bases and J by 3 bases, with 8 bases of the junction left unmatched.

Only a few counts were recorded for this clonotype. In DNA, the CDR3 is TGTGCCAGCAGCGAGGGGCAGGGTCGATTTTACGAGCAGTACTTC. Its translation is CASSEGQGRFYEQYF. This chain uses TRBV5-6 with TRBJ2-7; D tentatively fits TRBD1 or TRBD2 (5 bases each). The ends were cut back, 4 bases at V and 4 bases at J, with 18 bases in the middle. This CDR3 has 15 amino acids. The germline V gene encodes CDR1 SGHDT and CDR2 YYEEEE.

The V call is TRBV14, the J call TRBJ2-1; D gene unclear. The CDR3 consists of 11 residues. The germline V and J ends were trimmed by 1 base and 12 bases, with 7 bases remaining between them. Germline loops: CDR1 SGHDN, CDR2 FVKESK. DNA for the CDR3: TGTGCCAGCAGCCAAGGAATGGGGCAGTTCTTC. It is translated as CASSQGMGQFF. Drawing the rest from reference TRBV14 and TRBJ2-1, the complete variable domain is EAGVTQFPSHSVIEKGQTVTLRCDPISGHDNLYWYRRVMGKEIKFLLHFVKESKQDESGMPNNRFLAERTGGTYSTLKVQPAELEDSGVYFCASSQGMGQFFGPGTRLTVL.